This TCR beta chain was retrieved from a study of T cells in Graves' hyperthyroidism and ophthalmopathy. Germline V lookup: CDR1 LGHNA, CDR2 YSLEER. The V end was cut by 5 bases, the J end by 2 bases, with 12 bases between. The CDR3 spans 15 residues. Regions amplified from RNA transcripts were the TCR beta CDR3 regions. First-round RT-PCR of the TCR CDR3 relied on the HTBI primer set. TCRdb used MiXCR to reprocess the multiplex PCR reads, holding one entry per CDR3 protein. This sample has around 200,000 distinct CDR3 sequences; about 18% occur once, and the top ten carry about 31%. Across 18 months, stable Graves' hyperthyroidism was marked by no progression to ophthalmopathy.

This sequence was found in a woman in her forties or fifties with Graves' hyperthyroidism. This sequence joins TRBV4-3 and TRBJ1-4; D ambiguous. Material for sequencing was blood. This chain's CDR3 is CASSGQVATNEKLFF. The CDR3, as DNA: TGCGCCAGCAGCGGTCAGGTGGCGACTAATGAAAAACTGTTTTTT.